What follows is one T cell receptor beta chain and its context. V was shortened by 2 bases and J by 2 bases, with 10 bases between the two germline ends. Per the germline V gene, CDR1 is LNHDA and CDR2 is SQIVND (reference sequence). The CDR3 extends over 15 amino acids. This table comes from immunoSEQ multiplex PCR, and its TCRdb copy is limited to in-frame clones, with some not included. The sample includes fewer than 40,000 clones, 90% seen only once; the top ten take about an eighth. This entry is derived from a study of T cell changes during pregnancy in multiple sclerosis. This material consisted of CD8+ T cells from peripheral blood mononuclear cells, taken in the first trimester of pregnancy. This receptor was taken from a female donor with multiple sclerosis, enrolled in a pregnancy study. The J gene is TRBJ2-1, the V gene TRBV19; the D gene is possibly TRBD1 (6 bases). In DNA form, the CDR3 reads TGTGCCAGTAGTATAATACAGGGTACCTACAATGAGCAGTTCTTC. Translating gives CASSIIQGTYNEQFF. Full variable domain (remainder filled in from reference TRBV19 and TRBJ2-1): DGGITQSPKYLFRKEGQNVTLSCEQNLNHDAMYWYRQDPGQGLRLIYYSQIVNDFQKGDIAEGYSVSREKKESFPLTVTSAQKNPTAFYLCASSIIQGTYNEQFFGPGTRLTVL.